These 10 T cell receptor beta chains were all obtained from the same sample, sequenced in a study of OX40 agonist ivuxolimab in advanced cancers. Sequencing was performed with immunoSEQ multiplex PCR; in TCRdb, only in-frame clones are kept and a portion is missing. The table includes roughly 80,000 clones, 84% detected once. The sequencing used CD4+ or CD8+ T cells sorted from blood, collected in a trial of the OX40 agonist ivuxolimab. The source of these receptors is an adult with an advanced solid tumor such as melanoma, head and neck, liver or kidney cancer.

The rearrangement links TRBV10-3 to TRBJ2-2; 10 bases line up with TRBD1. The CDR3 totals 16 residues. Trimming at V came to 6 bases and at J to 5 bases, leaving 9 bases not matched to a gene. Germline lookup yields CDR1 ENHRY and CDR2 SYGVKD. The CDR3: CAIRDSGTGETGELFF. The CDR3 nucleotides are TGTGCCATCAGGGATTCCGGGACAGGGGAAACCGGGGAGCTGTTTTTT.

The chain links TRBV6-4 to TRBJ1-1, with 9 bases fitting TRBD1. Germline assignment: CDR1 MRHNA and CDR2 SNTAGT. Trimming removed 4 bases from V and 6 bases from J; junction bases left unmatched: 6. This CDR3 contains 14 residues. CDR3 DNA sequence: TGTGCCAGCAGTGCAGGGACAGGGCCCGCTGAAGCTTTCTTT. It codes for CASSAGTGPAEAFF.

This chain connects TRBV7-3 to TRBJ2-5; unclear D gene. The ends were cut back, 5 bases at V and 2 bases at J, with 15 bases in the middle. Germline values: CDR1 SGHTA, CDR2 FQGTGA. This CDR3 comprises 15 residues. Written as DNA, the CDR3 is TGTGCCAGCAGCCCGCAGACCAGGAGACAAGAGACCCAGTACTTC. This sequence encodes CASSPQTRRQETQYF.

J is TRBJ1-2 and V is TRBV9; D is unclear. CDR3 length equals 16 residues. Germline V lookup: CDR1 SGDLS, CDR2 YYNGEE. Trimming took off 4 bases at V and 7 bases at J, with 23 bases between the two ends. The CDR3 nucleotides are TGTGCCAGCAGCTTCTTGAACCCCGCCGAATCCCTTGGCTACACCTTC. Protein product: CASSFLNPAESLGYTF.

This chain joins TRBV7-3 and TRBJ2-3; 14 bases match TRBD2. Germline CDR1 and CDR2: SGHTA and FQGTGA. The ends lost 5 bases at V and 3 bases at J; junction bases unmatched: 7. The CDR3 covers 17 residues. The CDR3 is CASSDLGTSGSTDTQYF. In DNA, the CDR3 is TGTGCCAGCAGCGATCTTGGGACTAGCGGGAGTACAGATACGCAGTATTTT.

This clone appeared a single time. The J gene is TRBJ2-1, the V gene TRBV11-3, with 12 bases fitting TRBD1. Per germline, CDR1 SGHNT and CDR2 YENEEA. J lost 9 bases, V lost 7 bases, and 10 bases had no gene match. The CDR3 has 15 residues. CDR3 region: CASTSAGQGAREQFF. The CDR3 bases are TGTGCCAGCACCTCGGCGGGACAGGGGGCGCGTGAGCAGTTCTTC.

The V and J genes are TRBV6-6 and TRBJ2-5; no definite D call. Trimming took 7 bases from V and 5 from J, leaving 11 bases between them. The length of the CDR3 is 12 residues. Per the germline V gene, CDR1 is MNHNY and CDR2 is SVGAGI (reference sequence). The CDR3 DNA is TGTGCCAGCACCGGACCAGTTGAGACCCAGTACTTC. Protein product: CASTGPVETQYF.

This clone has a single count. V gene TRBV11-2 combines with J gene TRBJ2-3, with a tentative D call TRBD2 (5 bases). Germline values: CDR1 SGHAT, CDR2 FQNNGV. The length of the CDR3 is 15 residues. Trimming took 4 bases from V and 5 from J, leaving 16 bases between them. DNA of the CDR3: TGTGCCAGCAGCTCCGTGGACTCATGGGGAGATACGCAGTATTTT. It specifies CASSSVDSWGDTQYF.

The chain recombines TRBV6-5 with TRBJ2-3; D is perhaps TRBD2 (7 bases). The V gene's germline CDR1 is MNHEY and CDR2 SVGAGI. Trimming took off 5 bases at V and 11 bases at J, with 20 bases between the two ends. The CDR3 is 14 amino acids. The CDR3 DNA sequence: TGTGCCAGCAGTAGTGGTGGGGGGGCTGTAGAGCAGTATTTT. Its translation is CASSSGGGAVEQYF.

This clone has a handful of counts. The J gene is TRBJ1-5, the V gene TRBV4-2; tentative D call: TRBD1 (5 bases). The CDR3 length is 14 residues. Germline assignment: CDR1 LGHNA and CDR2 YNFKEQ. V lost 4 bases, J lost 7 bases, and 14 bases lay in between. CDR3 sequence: CASSLGGAGQPQHF. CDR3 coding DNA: TGTGCCAGCAGCCTAGGAGGGGCGGGACAGCCCCAGCATTTT.